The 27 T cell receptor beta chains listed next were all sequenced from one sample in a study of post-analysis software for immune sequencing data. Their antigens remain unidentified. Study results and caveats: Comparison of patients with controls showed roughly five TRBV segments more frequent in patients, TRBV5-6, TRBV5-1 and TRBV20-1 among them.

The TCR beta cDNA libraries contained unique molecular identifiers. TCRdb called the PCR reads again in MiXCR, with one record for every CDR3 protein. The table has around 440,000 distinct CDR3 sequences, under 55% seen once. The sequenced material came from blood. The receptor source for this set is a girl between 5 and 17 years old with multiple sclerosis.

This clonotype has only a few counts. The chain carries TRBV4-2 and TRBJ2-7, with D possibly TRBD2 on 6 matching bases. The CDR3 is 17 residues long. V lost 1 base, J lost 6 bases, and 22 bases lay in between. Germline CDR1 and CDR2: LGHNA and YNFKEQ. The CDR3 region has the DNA TGTGCCAGCAGCCAAGCCGGGCTAGGGGCGCGGGGTGTCGAGCAGTACTTC. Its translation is CASSQAGLGARGVEQYF.

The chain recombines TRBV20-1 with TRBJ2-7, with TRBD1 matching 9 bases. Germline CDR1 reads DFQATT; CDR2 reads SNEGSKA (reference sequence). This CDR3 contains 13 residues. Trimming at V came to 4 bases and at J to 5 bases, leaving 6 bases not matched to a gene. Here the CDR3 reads CSATWDRANEQYF. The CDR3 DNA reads TGCAGTGCTACCTGGGACAGGGCGAACGAGCAGTACTTC.

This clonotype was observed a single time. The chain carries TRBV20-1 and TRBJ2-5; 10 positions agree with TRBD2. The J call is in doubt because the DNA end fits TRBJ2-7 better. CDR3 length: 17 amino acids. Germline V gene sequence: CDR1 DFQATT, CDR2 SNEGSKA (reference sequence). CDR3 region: CSARLFGGLAGVDEQYF. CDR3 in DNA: TGCAGTGCCCGACTCTTTGGCGGGCTAGCGGGAGTCGACGAGCAGTACTTC.

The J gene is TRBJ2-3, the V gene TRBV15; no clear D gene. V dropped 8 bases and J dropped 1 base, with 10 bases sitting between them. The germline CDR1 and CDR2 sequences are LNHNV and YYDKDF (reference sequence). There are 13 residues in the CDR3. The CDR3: CATSGRRTDTQYF. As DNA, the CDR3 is TGTGCCACCTCCGGCCGGCGCACAGATACGCAGTATTTT.

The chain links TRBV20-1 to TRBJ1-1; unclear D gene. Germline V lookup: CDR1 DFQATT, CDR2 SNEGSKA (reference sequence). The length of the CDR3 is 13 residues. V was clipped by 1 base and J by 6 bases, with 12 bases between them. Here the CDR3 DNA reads TGCAGTGCTAGAGTAAGCAATGAGGCTGAAGCTTTCTTT. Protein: CSARVSNEAEAFF.

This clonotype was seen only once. The CDR3 here is CSVDPSGSANEQFF. CDR3 DNA sequence: TGCAGCGTTGATCCTAGCGGGAGTGCCAATGAGCAGTTCTTC. V and J are TRBV29-1 and TRBJ2-1, with 10 bases matching TRBD2. Unmatched junction bases numbered 5, after V lost 3 bases and J lost 6 bases. Germline V gives CDR1 SQVTM, CDR2 ANQGSEA. The CDR3 runs 14 residues.

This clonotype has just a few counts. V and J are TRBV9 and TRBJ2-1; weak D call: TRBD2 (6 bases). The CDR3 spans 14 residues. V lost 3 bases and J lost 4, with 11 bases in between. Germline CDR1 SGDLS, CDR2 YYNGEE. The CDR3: CASSGDSAYNEQFF. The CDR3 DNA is TGTGCCAGCAGCGGGGACTCTGCATACAATGAGCAGTTCTTC.

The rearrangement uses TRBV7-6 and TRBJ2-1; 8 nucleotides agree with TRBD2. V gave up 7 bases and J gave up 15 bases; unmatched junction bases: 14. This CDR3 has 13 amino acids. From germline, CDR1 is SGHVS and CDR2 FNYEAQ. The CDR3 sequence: CASITYGGTRLFF. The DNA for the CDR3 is TGTGCCAGCATCACCTACGGCGGGACTAGACTGTTCTTC.

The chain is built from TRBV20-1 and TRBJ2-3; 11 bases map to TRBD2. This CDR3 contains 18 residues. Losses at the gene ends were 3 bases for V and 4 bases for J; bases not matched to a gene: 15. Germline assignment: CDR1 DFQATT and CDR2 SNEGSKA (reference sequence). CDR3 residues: CSASGLGTSGLRSDTQYF. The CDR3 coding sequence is TGCAGTGCTAGCGGGTTAGGGACTAGCGGCCTCAGGTCAGATACGCAGTATTTT.

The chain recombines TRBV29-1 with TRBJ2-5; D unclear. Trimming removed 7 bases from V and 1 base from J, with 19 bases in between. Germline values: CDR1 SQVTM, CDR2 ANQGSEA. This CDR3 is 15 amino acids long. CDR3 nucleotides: TGCAGCGGGGTGGGTTGGAGTAGAGGCCAAGAGACCCAGTACTTC. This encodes CSGVGWSRGQETQYF.

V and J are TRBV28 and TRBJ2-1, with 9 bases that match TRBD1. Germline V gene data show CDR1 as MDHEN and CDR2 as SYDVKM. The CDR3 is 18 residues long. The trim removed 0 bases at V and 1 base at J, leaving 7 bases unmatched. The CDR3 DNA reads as TGTGCCAGCAGTTTATGGACACAGGGGGCTCGGTCCTACAATGAGCAGTTCTTC. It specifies CASSLWTQGARSYNEQFF.

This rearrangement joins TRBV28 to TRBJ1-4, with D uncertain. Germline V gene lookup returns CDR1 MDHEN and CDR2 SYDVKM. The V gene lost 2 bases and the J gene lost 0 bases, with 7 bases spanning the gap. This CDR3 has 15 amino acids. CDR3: CASSLPGPTNEKLFF. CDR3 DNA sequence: TGTGCCAGCAGTTTACCCGGACCAACTAATGAAAAACTGTTTTTT.

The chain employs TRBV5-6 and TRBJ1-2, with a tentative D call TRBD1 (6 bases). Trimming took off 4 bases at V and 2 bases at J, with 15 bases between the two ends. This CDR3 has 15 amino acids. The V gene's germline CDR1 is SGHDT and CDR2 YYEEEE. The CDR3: CASSVGQTHNYGYTF. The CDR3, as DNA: TGTGCCAGCAGCGTAGGACAGACCCACAACTATGGCTACACCTTC.

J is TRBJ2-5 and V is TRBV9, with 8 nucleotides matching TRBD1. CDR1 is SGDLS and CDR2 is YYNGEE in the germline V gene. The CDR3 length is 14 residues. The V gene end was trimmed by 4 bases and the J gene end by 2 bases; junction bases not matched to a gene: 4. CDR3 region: CASSSRDRQETQYF. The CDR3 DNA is TGTGCCAGCAGCTCCCGGGACAGGCAAGAGACCCAGTACTTC. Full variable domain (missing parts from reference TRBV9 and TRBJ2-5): DSGVTQTPKHLITATGQRVTLRCSPRSGDLSVYWYQQSLDQGLQFLIQYYNGEERAKGNILERFSAQQFPDLHSELNLSSLELGDSALYFCASSSRDRQETQYFGPGTRLLVL.

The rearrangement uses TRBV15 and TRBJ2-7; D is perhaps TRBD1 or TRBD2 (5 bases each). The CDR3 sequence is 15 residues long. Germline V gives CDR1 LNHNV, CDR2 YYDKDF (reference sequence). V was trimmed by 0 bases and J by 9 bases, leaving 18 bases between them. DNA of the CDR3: TGTGCCACCAGCAGAGATCAGCATCGAGGGGATGGGCAGTACTTC. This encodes CATSRDQHRGDGQYF. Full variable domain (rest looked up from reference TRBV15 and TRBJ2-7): DAMVIQNPRYQVTQFGKPVTLSCSQTLNHNVMYWYQQKSSQAPKLLFHYYDKDFNNEADTPDNFQSRRPNTSFCFLDIRSPGLGDTAMYLCATSRDQHRGDGQYFGPGTRLTVT.

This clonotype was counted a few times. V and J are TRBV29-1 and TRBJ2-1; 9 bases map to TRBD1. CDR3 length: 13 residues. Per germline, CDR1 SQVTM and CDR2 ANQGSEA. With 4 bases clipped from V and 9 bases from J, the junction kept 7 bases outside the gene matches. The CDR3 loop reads CSVVETGGGEQFF. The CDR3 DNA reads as TGCAGCGTTGTCGAGACAGGGGGAGGTGAGCAGTTCTTC.

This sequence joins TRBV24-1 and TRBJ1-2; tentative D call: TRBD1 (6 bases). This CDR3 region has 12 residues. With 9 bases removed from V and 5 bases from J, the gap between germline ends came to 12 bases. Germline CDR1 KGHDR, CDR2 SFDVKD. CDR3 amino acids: CATWAQGYGYTF. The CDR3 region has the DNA TGTGCCACCTGGGCCCAGGGGTATGGCTACACCTTC.

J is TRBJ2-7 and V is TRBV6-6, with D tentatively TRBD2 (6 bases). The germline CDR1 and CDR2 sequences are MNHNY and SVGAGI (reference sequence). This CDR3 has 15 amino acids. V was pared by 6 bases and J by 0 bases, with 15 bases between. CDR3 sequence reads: CASSPSYGSSYEQYF. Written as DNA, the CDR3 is TGTGCCAGCAGCCCCTCGTACGGGAGCTCCTACGAGCAGTACTTC.

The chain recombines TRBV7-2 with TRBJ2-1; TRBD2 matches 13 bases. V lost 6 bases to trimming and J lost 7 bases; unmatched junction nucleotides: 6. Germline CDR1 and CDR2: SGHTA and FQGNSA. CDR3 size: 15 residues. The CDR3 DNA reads TGTGCCAGCAGTTGGACTAGCGGGGGAAGGAATGAGCAGTTCTTC. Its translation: CASSWTSGGRNEQFF. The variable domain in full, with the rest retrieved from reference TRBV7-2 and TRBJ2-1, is GAGVSQSPSNKVTEKGKDVELRCDPISGHTALYWYRQSLGQGLEFLIYFQGNSAPDKSGLPSDRFSAERTGGSVSTLTIQRTQQEDSAVYLCASSWTSGGRNEQFFGPGTRLTVL.

CDR3 in amino acids: CSATTDKPSYNEQFF. The CDR3 DNA sequence: TGCAGTGCCACAACGGACAAGCCCTCCTACAATGAGCAGTTCTTC. V usage is TRBV20-1 and J usage is TRBJ2-1; D is possibly TRBD1 (5 bases). Germline CDR1 and CDR2: DFQATT and SNEGSKA (reference sequence). This CDR3 is built from 15 residues. V lost 6 bases, J lost 0 bases, and 15 bases lay in between.

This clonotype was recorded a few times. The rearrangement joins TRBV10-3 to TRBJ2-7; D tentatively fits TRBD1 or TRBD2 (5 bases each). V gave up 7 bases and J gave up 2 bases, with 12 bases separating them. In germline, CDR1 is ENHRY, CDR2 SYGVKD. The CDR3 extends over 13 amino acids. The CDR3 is CAITRDPTYEQYF. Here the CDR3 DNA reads TGTGCCATCACCCGGGACCCAACCTACGAGCAGTACTTC.

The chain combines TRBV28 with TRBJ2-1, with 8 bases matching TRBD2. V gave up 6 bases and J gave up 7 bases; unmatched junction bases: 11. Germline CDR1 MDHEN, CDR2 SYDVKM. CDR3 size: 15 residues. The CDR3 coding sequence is TGTGCCAGCAGCCCACCAGCGGGAGTGGCGAATGAGCAGTTCTTC. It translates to CASSPPAGVANEQFF. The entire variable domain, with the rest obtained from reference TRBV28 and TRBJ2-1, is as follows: DVKVTQSSRYLVKRTGEKVFLECVQDMDHENMFWYRQDPGLGLRLIYFSYDVKMKEKGDIPEGYSVSREKKERFSLILESASTNQTSMYLCASSPPAGVANEQFFGPGTRLTVL.

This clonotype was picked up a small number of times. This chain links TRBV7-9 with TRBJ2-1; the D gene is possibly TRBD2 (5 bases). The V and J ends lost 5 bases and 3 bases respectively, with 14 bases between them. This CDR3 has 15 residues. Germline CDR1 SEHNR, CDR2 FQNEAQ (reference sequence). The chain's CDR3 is CASSEDGGSYNEQFF. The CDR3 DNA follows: TGTGCCAGCAGCGAGGACGGTGGGAGCTACAATGAGCAGTTCTTC.

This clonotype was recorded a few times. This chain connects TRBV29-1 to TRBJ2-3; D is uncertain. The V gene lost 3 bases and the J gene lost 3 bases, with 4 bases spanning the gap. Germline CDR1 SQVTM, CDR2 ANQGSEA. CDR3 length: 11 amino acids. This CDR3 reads CSVDRTDTQYF. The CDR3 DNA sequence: TGCAGCGTTGACCGAACAGATACGCAGTATTTT.

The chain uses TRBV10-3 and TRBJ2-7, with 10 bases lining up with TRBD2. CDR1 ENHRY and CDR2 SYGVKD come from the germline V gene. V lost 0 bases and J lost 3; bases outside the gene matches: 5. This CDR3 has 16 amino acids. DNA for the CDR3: TGTGCCATCAGTGAGTCGCCTAGCGGGAGTATCTACGAGCAGTACTTC. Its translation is CAISESPSGSIYEQYF.

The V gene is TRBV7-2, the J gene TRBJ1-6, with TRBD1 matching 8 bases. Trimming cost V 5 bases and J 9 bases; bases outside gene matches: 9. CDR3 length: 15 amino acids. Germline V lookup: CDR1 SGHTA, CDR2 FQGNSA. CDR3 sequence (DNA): TGTGCCAGCAGCCCAGGACAGGGAAGTGGTTCACCCCTCCACTTT. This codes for CASSPGQGSGSPLHF.

The CDR3 loop reads CASSLVEAGGEQFF. The CDR3 nucleotides are TGTGCCAGCAGCTTAGTTGAAGCGGGAGGCGAGCAGTTCTTC. This chain joins TRBV7-9 and TRBJ2-1, with 9 bases lining up with TRBD2. Germline V gene lookup returns CDR1 SEHNR and CDR2 FQNEAQ (reference sequence). This CDR3 spans 14 amino acids. With 1 base clipped from V and 10 bases from J, the junction kept 5 bases outside the gene matches.